The clone carrying this T cell receptor beta chain appeared once. As yet, its antigen is unknown. Germline CDR1 is GTSNPN and CDR2 is SVGIG (reference sequence). J gave up 3 bases and V 3 bases, and 4 bases lay outside the gene matches. The CDR3 length is 14 residues. The data are from a study of cytomegalovirus exposure and HLA in healthy donors. Study-wide findings and caveats: A later analysis by the authors found several of the most significant clusters apparently linked to common viral pathogens. Relative to equally common others, HLA-associated TCR beta chains showed greater clonal expansion in a later analysis.

Primers: 60 Vbeta forward and 13 Jbeta reverse. Sequenced by immunoSEQ multiplex PCR; TCRdb stores in-frame clones only, minus some. The sample lists some 190,000 clones, approximately 80% occurring once. This rearrangement joins TRBV30 to TRBJ2-7, with TRBD2 matching 11 bases. The receptor was derived from a girl between 10 and 17 years old in good health and CMV-seropositive. Material: PBMCs. Here the CDR3 reads CAWSQGTSGYEQYF. In nucleotides, the CDR3 is TGTGCCTGGAGCCAAGGGACTAGCGGCTACGAGCAGTACTTC.